Listed below are T cell receptor beta chains from one sample, sequenced in a study of siplizumab effects on memory and regulatory T cells. The repertoire was sequenced with immunoSEQ multiplex PCR; TCRdb's copy has only in-frame clones and lacks some. The table has over 65,000 clones, 93% seen once; the top ten hold less than 5.5%. Material: CD8+ T cells sorted from blood. The receptors originated from a human donor in good health. Each CDR3 is given with its conserved first and last residue. Each record gives: clone size, D gene, J gene, CDR3 length, V gene, CDR3 protein, CDR3 DNA. The D gene is left open where the match is weak. Not all rows give a size; the values are once, few, many and, for expanded clones, a class.

abundance: once; d_gene: .; j_gene: TRBJ2-1; len: 14; v_gene: TRBV6-6; CDR3aa: CASSYSTQGWEQFF; CDR3nt: TGTGCCAGCAGTTACTCAACACAGGGTTGGGAGCAGTTCTTC
abundance: .; d_gene: .; j_gene: TRBJ2-7; len: 13; v_gene: TRBV6-5; CDR3aa: CASSSGQPYEQYF; CDR3nt: TGTGCCAGCAGTTCCGGACAGCCCTACGAGCAGTACTTC
abundance: once; d_gene: .; j_gene: TRBJ1-1; len: 14; v_gene: TRBV7-9; CDR3aa: CASSLAQGNTEAFF; CDR3nt: TGTGCCAGCAGCTTAGCACAGGGGAACACTGAAGCTTTCTTT
abundance: .; d_gene: .; j_gene: TRBJ1-5; len: 15; v_gene: TRBV2; CDR3aa: CASLVDSYSNQPQHF; CDR3nt: TGTGCCAGCCTCGTGGATAGCTATAGCAATCAGCCCCAGCATTTT
abundance: .; d_gene: TRBD2; j_gene: TRBJ2-5; len: 14; v_gene: TRBV27; CDR3aa: CASSSSGGAETQYF; CDR3nt: TGTGCCAGCAGTTCTAGCGGGGGGGCGGAGACCCAGTACTTC
abundance: .; d_gene: TRBD1; j_gene: TRBJ1-3; len: 13; v_gene: TRBV6-6; CDR3aa: CASSYGQGYTIYF; CDR3nt: TGTGCCAGCAGTTACGGACAGGGATACACCATATATTTT
abundance: .; d_gene: .; j_gene: TRBJ1-3; len: 15; v_gene: TRBV2; CDR3aa: CASSDPDSSGNTIYF; CDR3nt: TGTGCCAGCAGTGACCCGGACAGCTCTGGAAACACCATATATTTT
abundance: .; d_gene: TRBD2; j_gene: TRBJ2-7; len: 13; v_gene: TRBV7-9; CDR3aa: CASSPAGANEQYF; CDR3nt: TGTGCCAGCAGCCCAGCGGGGGCCAACGAGCAGTACTTC
abundance: .; d_gene: .; j_gene: TRBJ2-7; len: 11; v_gene: TRBV10-3; CDR3aa: CAISERGEQYF; CDR3nt: TGTGCCATCAGTGAGCGTGGCGAGCAGTACTTC
abundance: .; d_gene: .; j_gene: TRBJ2-7; len: 12; v_gene: TRBV6-1; CDR3aa: CASSVTVYEQYF; CDR3nt: TGTGCCAGCAGTGTTACTGTCTACGAGCAGTACTTC
abundance: .; d_gene: .; j_gene: TRBJ1-2; len: 15; v_gene: TRBV5-6; CDR3aa: CASSEDFGSNYGYTF; CDR3nt: TGTGCCAGCAGCGAGGATTTCGGGTCTAACTATGGCTACACCTTC
abundance: .; d_gene: .; j_gene: TRBJ2-1; len: 11; v_gene: TRBV5-4; CDR3aa: CASSIYNEQFF; CDR3nt: TGTGCCAGCAGCATATACAATGAGCAGTTCTTC
abundance: .; d_gene: TRBD1; j_gene: TRBJ1-4; len: 13; v_gene: TRBV30; CDR3aa: CAWWTGGQEKLFF; CDR3nt: TGTGCCTGGTGGACAGGGGGTCAGGAAAAACTGTTTTTT
abundance: .; d_gene: .; j_gene: TRBJ2-3; len: 13; v_gene: TRBV10-3; CDR3aa: CAISALEGDTQYF; CDR3nt: TGTGCCATCAGTGCCCTCGAGGGAGATACGCAGTATTTT
abundance: once; d_gene: .; j_gene: TRBJ2-5; len: 16; v_gene: TRBV9; CDR3aa: CASSTVGLAVKETQYF; CDR3nt: TGTGCCAGCAGCACCGTCGGGTTGGCTGTTAAAGAGACCCAGTACTTC
abundance: .; d_gene: TRBD2; j_gene: TRBJ2-7; len: 14; v_gene: TRBV5-1; CDR3aa: CASSPAGVAYEQYF; CDR3nt: TGCGCCAGCAGCCCAGCGGGGGTGGCCTACGAGCAGTACTTC
abundance: .; d_gene: TRBD2; j_gene: TRBJ2-5; len: 17; v_gene: TRBV4-1; CDR3aa: CASSQGTSGGLLETQYF; CDR3nt: TGCGCCAGCAGCCAGGGGACTAGCGGGGGGCTGTTGGAGACCCAGTACTTC
abundance: .; d_gene: TRBD2; j_gene: TRBJ2-1; len: 16; v_gene: TRBV7-9; CDR3aa: CASSRSGTSSYNEQFF; CDR3nt: TGTGCCAGCAGCCGTAGCGGGACGAGCTCCTACAATGAGCAGTTCTTC
abundance: few; d_gene: .; j_gene: TRBJ1-6; len: 16; v_gene: TRBV10-3; CDR3aa: CAISETDLGWDSPLHF; CDR3nt: TGTGCCATCAGTGAGACAGATCTAGGATGGGATTCACCCCTCCACTTT
abundance: .; d_gene: .; j_gene: TRBJ2-2; len: 12; v_gene: TRBV5-4; CDR3aa: CASRNGAGELFF; CDR3nt: TGTGCCAGCAGAAACGGGGCCGGGGAGCTGTTTTTT
abundance: once; d_gene: .; j_gene: TRBJ2-3; len: 15; v_gene: TRBV19; CDR3aa: CASSIWYSSTDTQYF; CDR3nt: TGTGCCAGTAGTATTTGGTACTCTAGCACAGATACGCAGTATTTT
abundance: .; d_gene: TRBD1; j_gene: TRBJ2-7; len: 13; v_gene: TRBV7-7; CDR3aa: CASRWDREYEQYF; CDR3nt: TGTGCCAGCAGATGGGACAGAGAATACGAGCAGTACTTC
abundance: .; d_gene: .; j_gene: TRBJ2-7; len: 12; v_gene: TRBV28; CDR3aa: CASSYRSYEQYF; CDR3nt: TGTGCCAGCAGTTACAGGAGCTACGAGCAGTACTTC
abundance: .; d_gene: .; j_gene: TRBJ2-1; len: 14; v_gene: TRBV9; CDR3aa: CASSAPGEPNEQFF; CDR3nt: TGTGCCAGCAGCGCCCCGGGGGAGCCTAATGAGCAGTTCTTC
abundance: few; d_gene: TRBD2; j_gene: TRBJ2-3; len: 16; v_gene: TRBV6-4; CDR3aa: CASSDSSGGATDTQYF; CDR3nt: TGTGCCAGCAGTGACTCGAGCGGGGGGGCCACAGATACGCAGTATTTT
abundance: .; d_gene: .; j_gene: TRBJ2-2; len: 12; v_gene: TRBV4-1; CDR3aa: CASRGDPGELFF; CDR3nt: TGCGCCAGCCGAGGGGATCCCGGGGAGCTGTTTTTT